These T cell receptor beta chains were read from a single sample in a study of spatial heterogeneity in lung cancer. TCRdb reanalysed the 5' RACE reads using MiXCR and keeps one entry per CDR3 protein. The data show 10,000 to 15,000 distinct CDR3 sequences, less than 4.5% seen once. The material sequenced was PBMCs, taken at surgery. These receptors were taken from a male donor with early-stage non-small cell lung cancer. Each CDR3 is given with its conserved first and last residue. The order of the fields is D gene, V gene, clone size, J gene, CDR3 protein, CDR3 DNA. A D gene is named only where the DNA matches it firmly. Size is stated as how often the clone was seen (once, few, many) or a class if it is expanded.

d_call: TRBD2; v_call: TRBV28; clone_size: medium-sized; j_call: TRBJ2-3; cdr3_aa: CASSFRGGGTDTQYF; cdr3_nt: TGTGCCAGCAGTTTCCGGGGGGGGGGCACAGATACGCAGTATTTT
d_call: TRBD2; v_call: TRBV5-4; clone_size: many; j_call: TRBJ2-1; cdr3_aa: CASSPNPSGDYNEQFF; cdr3_nt: TGTGCCAGCAGCCCCAACCCTAGCGGGGATTACAATGAGCAGTTCTTC
d_call: TRBD1; v_call: TRBV5-1; clone_size: many; j_call: TRBJ2-5; cdr3_aa: CASSLNTGGQETQYF; cdr3_nt: TGCGCCAGCAGCTTGAACACAGGGGGCCAAGAGACCCAGTACTTC
d_call: TRBD2; v_call: TRBV13; clone_size: many; j_call: TRBJ2-7; cdr3_aa: CASRTRGLAGEQYF; cdr3_nt: TGTGCCAGCAGGACCCGGGGACTAGCGGGCGAGCAGTACTTC
d_call: TRBD1; v_call: TRBV27; clone_size: few; j_call: TRBJ2-7; cdr3_aa: CASSLRDRGVNEQYF; cdr3_nt: TGTGCCAGCAGTTTAAGGGACAGGGGTGTGAACGAGCAGTACTTC
d_call: NA; v_call: TRBV11-2; clone_size: few; j_call: TRBJ1-6; cdr3_aa: CASSLVAANSPLHF; cdr3_nt: TGTGCCAGCAGCTTAGTTGCTGCCAATTCACCCCTCCACTTT
d_call: TRBD2; v_call: TRBV6-4; clone_size: many; j_call: TRBJ2-1; cdr3_aa: CASRGTRTSGQYNEQFF; cdr3_nt: TGTGCCAGCAGAGGGACAAGGACTAGCGGGCAATACAATGAGCAGTTCTTC
d_call: NA; v_call: TRBV4-1; clone_size: many; j_call: TRBJ1-2; cdr3_aa: CASSQGQWAGGYTF; cdr3_nt: TGCGCCAGCAGCCAAGGGCAGTGGGCGGGTGGCTACACCTTC
d_call: NA; v_call: TRBV7-8; clone_size: many; j_call: TRBJ2-1; cdr3_aa: CASSLDYNEQFF; cdr3_nt: TGTGCCAGCAGCTTAGACTACAATGAGCAGTTCTTC
d_call: NA; v_call: TRBV7-6; clone_size: many; j_call: TRBJ2-5; cdr3_aa: CASSLAMRETQYF; cdr3_nt: TGTGCCAGCAGCTTAGCGATGCGAGAGACCCAGTACTTC
d_call: TRBD1; v_call: TRBV4-1; clone_size: medium-sized; j_call: TRBJ2-7; cdr3_aa: CASSFGQGEGYEQYF; cdr3_nt: TGCGCCAGCAGCTTTGGACAGGGCGAGGGCTACGAGCAGTACTTC
d_call: TRBD2; v_call: TRBV20-1; clone_size: many; j_call: TRBJ2-7; cdr3_aa: CSASGTSAGEGQYF; cdr3_nt: TGCAGTGCTAGTGGGACTAGCGCCGGAGAGGGGCAGTACTTC
d_call: NA; v_call: TRBV12-3/TRBV12-4; clone_size: many; j_call: TRBJ2-3; cdr3_aa: CASSFSGSTDTQYF; cdr3_nt: TGTGCCAGCAGTTTTAGCGGTAGCACAGATACGCAGTATTTT
d_call: TRBD2; v_call: TRBV25-1; clone_size: many; j_call: TRBJ2-3; cdr3_aa: CASSSSGADTQYF; cdr3_nt: TGTGCCAGCAGTTCTAGCGGGGCGGATACGCAGTATTTT
d_call: NA; v_call: TRBV6-5; clone_size: many; j_call: TRBJ1-1; cdr3_aa: CASSYSQGRGTEAFF; cdr3_nt: TGTGCCAGCAGTTACTCGCAGGGGAGGGGCACTGAAGCTTTCTTT